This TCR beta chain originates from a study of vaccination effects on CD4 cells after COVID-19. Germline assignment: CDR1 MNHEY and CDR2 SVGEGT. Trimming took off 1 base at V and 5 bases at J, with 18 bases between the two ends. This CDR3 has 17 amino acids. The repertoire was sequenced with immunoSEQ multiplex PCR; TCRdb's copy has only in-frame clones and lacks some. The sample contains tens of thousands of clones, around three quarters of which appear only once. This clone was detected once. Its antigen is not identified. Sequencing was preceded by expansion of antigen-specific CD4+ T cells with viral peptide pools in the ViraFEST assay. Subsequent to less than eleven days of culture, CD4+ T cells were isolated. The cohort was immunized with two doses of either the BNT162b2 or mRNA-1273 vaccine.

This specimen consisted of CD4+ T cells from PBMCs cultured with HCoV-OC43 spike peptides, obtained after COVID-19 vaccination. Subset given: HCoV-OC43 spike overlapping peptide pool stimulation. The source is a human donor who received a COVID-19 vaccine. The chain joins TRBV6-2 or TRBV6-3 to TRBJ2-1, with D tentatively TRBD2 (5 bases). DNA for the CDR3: TGTGCCAGCAGTTACTTTTGGACTCTAGTTAAAAACAATGAGCAGTTCTTC. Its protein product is CASSYFWTLVKNNEQFF.